A single sample gave rise to the 2 T cell receptor beta chains below, sequenced in a study of CD8 T cells in ankylosing spondylitis. TCRdb re-analysed the 5' RACE reads in MiXCR, keeping a single row per CDR3 protein. The sample comprises 210,000 or so distinct CDR3 sequences, 7.5% to 9.5% of which are singletons, and approximately 5% rests with the top ten. The sequenced material came from blood, either unsorted or a sorted T cell fraction (not recorded which). The receptors come from a female donor with ankylosing spondylitis or in good health (not recorded which).

This clonotype was seen at least ten times. The rearrangement joins TRBV5-6 to TRBJ2-2; TRBD1 matches at 8 bases. This CDR3 region has 16 residues. Germline CDR1 is SGHDT and CDR2 is YYEEEE. With 5 bases clipped from V and 1 base from J, the junction kept 7 bases outside the gene matches. CDR3 coding DNA: TGTGCCAGCAGATTCGGACAGGGATGGAACACCGGGGAGCTGTTTTTT. Its protein is CASRFGQGWNTGELFF.

This clonotype has at least ten counts. The genes are TRBV29-1 and TRBJ2-7; TRBD2 matches 8 bases. From germline, CDR1 is SQVTM and CDR2 ANQGSEA. There are 14 residues in the CDR3. V lost 4 bases to trimming and J lost 6 bases; unmatched junction nucleotides: 11. In nucleotides, the CDR3 is TGCAGCGTTGTCGACCCAGCGGGAGTAAGCGAGCAGTACTTC. It encodes CSVVDPAGVSEQYF.